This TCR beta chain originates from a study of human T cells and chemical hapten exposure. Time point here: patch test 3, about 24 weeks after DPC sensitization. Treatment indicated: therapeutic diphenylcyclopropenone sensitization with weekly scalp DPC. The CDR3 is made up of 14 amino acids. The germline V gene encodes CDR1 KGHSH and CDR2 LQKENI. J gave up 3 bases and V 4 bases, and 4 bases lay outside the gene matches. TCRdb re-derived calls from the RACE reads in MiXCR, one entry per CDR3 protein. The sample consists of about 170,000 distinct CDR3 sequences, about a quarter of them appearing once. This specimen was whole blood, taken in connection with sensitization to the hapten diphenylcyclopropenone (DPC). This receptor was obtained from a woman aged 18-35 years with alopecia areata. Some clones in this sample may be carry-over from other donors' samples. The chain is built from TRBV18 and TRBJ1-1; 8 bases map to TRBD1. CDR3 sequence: CASSLKTGDTEAFF. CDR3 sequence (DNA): TGTGCCAGCTCACTAAAGACAGGGGACACTGAAGCTTTCTTT.